The next 31 T cell receptor beta chains were all read from a single sample in a study of blood T cell repertoires in COVID-19. Clones were sequenced by immunoSEQ multiplex PCR, and TCRdb holds only the in-frame ones, with some missing. The sample yields hundreds of thousands of clones, 70% to 90% seen once. Source material: PBMCs or T cells enriched from blood (not recorded which). The receptor source for this set is a man aged 40-49 years who had recovered from COVID-19.

This clone appeared once. The chain carries TRBV4-1 and TRBJ2-2; D possibly corresponds to TRBD1 (6 bases). The V gene's germline CDR1 is MGHRA and CDR2 YSYEKL. V lost 5 bases and J 2 bases, leaving 18 bases between the germline ends. CDR3 size: 17 residues. The CDR3 loop is CASSEGQFLSNTGELFF. The CDR3 nucleotides are TGCGCCAGCAGCGAAGGACAGTTTTTGAGCAACACCGGGGAGCTGTTTTTT.

The table lists this clone with a few counts. The rearrangement links TRBV27 to TRBJ1-1, with D perhaps TRBD1 (6 bases). The CDR3 is 15 residues long. Trimming left V 2 bases short and J 2 bases short, with 12 bases between. Germline CDR1 reads MNHEY; CDR2 reads SMNVEV (reference sequence). Written as DNA, the CDR3 is TGTGCCAGCAGTTTAGAGGCAGGGGTTAACACTGAAGCTTTCTTT. Residues: CASSLEAGVNTEAFF.

The rearrangement links TRBV30 to TRBJ2-1, with D unclear. The CDR3 spans 14 residues. Deletions cut 2 bases from V and 3 bases from J, with 11 bases between. Germline lookup yields CDR1 GTSNPN and CDR2 SVGIG (reference sequence). CDR3 nucleotides: TGTGCCTGGAGTATGTCTAATAACTACAATGAGCAGTTCTTC. Encoded protein: CAWSMSNNYNEQFF.

This clone was observed a few times. This chain uses TRBV7-9 with TRBJ2-7; TRBD1 matches 8 bases. The trim removed 1 base at V and 3 bases at J, leaving 2 bases unmatched. Germline V gene data show CDR1 as SEHNR and CDR2 as FQNEAQ (reference sequence). CDR3 length equals 14 residues. CDR3 region: CASSLVDRGYEQYF. CDR3 bases: TGTGCCAGCAGCTTAGTAGACAGGGGCTACGAGCAGTACTTC.

For this clone: It may be a read error: a sequence one base away is much more abundant. The same CDR3 can be traced to other DNA sequences in this sample. The V and J genes are TRBV18 and TRBJ2-2; D uncertain. The CDR3 consists of 15 residues. Germline loops: CDR1 KGHSH, CDR2 LQKENI. The CDR3 DNA reads as TGTGCTAGCTCACCGGCCAGGTTGAACACCGGGGAGCTGTTTTTT. Translated: CASSPARLNTGELFF.

This clone was counted a single time. The chain is built from TRBV9 and TRBJ2-3; 9 nucleotides line up with TRBD1. The V gene end was trimmed by 3 bases and the J gene end by 4 bases; junction bases not matched to a gene: 9. The length of the CDR3 is 16 residues. Germline CDR1 is SGDLS and CDR2 is YYNGEE. CDR3 sequence reads: CASSEEGTGFADTQYF. CDR3 in DNA: TGTGCCAGCAGCGAGGAGGGGACAGGGTTCGCAGATACGCAGTATTTT. The whole variable domain, filled in from reference TRBV9 and TRBJ2-3, reads DSGVTQTPKHLITATGQRVTLRCSPRSGDLSVYWYQQSLDQGLQFLIQYYNGEERAKGNILERFSAQQFPDLHSELNLSSLELGDSALYFCASSEEGTGFADTQYFGPGTRLTVL.

This rearrangement joins TRBV19 to TRBJ2-5; D is unresolved. V was pared by 6 bases and J by 4 bases, with 12 bases between. The CDR3 spans 13 residues. Germline CDR1 and CDR2: LNHDA and SQIVND (reference sequence). The CDR3 here is CASSQTERETQYF. CDR3 bases: TGTGCCAGTAGCCAGACTGAACGAGAGACCCAGTACTTC.

V usage is TRBV27 and J usage is TRBJ2-1; TRBD2 agrees at 7 bases. CDR3 length: 14 amino acids. The ends lost 8 bases at V and 4 bases at J; junction bases unmatched: 8. Per germline, CDR1 MNHEY and CDR2 SMNVEV (reference sequence). CDR3 sequence (DNA): TGTGCCAGCCTCCGGTCTAGCGGATACAATGAGCAGTTCTTC. Translated: CASLRSSGYNEQFF.

The chain recombines TRBV11-3 with TRBJ2-1; D is possibly TRBD2 (7 bases). The CDR3 loop spans 15 amino acids. Germline values: CDR1 SGHNT, CDR2 YENEEA. V was pared by 5 bases and J by 4 bases, with 15 bases between. The CDR3 loop is CASSERGGPYNEQFF. The CDR3 DNA sequence: TGTGCCAGCAGCGAGAGGGGGGGGCCGTACAATGAGCAGTTCTTC.

The chain employs TRBV7-2 and TRBJ2-1, with 9 bases that match TRBD2. The trim removed 7 bases at V and 4 bases at J, leaving 8 bases unmatched. CDR3 length equals 15 residues. Germline assignment: CDR1 SGHTA and CDR2 FQGNSA. The CDR3 loop is CASILLAGLYNEQFF. DNA of the CDR3: TGTGCCAGCATCCTTCTAGCGGGATTATACAATGAGCAGTTCTTC.

The rearrangement joins TRBV30 to TRBJ2-2; possible D gene TRBD1, 6 bases. Trimming pared 1 base from V and 6 bases from J, leaving 9 bases between. Germline V gene sequence: CDR1 GTSNPN, CDR2 SVGIG (reference sequence). The CDR3 consists of 13 residues. The CDR3 here is CAWSAQGSGELFF. The DNA for the CDR3 is TGTGCCTGGAGTGCCCAGGGGTCCGGGGAGCTGTTTTTT.

This chain connects TRBV7-9 to TRBJ2-2; a weak D match, TRBD1 (6 bases). The CDR3 is made up of 13 amino acids. Trimming removed 3 bases from V and 5 bases from J, with 7 bases in between. Germline lookup yields CDR1 SEHNR and CDR2 FQNEAQ (reference sequence). CDR3 coding DNA: TGTGCCAGCAGCTTTCAGGGGACCGGGGAGCTGTTTTTT. Protein: CASSFQGTGELFF.

V and J are TRBV9 and TRBJ2-1, with TRBD2 identical over 8 bases. CDR3 length: 16 residues. The J segment lost 5 bases and the V segment lost 5 bases, leaving 12 bases of the junction unmatched. Germline loops: CDR1 SGDLS, CDR2 YYNGEE. The CDR3 sequence: CASSSRSSGGNNEQFF. The CDR3 nucleotides are TGTGCCAGCAGTAGTAGATCGAGCGGGGGAAACAATGAGCAGTTCTTC.

This chain connects TRBV19 to TRBJ1-2; TRBD1 agrees at 7 bases. Germline V CDR1 and CDR2: LNHDA, SQIVND (reference sequence). The CDR3 is 15 residues long. The V and J ends lost 5 bases and 0 bases, in that order; junction bases with no gene match: 6. The CDR3 nucleotides are TGTGCCAGTAGTGTGGACAGGCTGGCTAACTATGGCTACACCTTC. Translated, it gives CASSVDRLANYGYTF.

This clone was counted a few times. The genes are TRBV6-2 or TRBV6-3 and TRBJ1-6; D not resolved. V was cut by 6 bases and J by 5 bases, with 5 bases left in between. Per the germline V gene, CDR1 is MNHEY and CDR2 is SVGEGT. The CDR3 length is 12 residues. The CDR3 bases are TGTGCCAGCAGCGAGGATAATTCACCCCTCCACTTT. Translated, it gives CASSEDNSPLHF.

This chain joins TRBV7-9 and TRBJ2-5; TRBD2 agrees at 8 bases. The germline V gene encodes CDR1 SEHNR and CDR2 FQNEAQ (reference sequence). This CDR3 region has 13 residues. Written as DNA, the CDR3 is TGTGCGGAAACGGGACTAGAGGAAGAGACCCAGTACTTC. This codes for CAETGLEEETQYF.

This clone appeared once. The genes are TRBV7-8 and TRBJ2-5, with D maybe TRBD1 (6 bases). CDR1 is SGHVS and CDR2 is FQNEAQ in the germline V gene. This CDR3 comprises 14 residues. The V end lost 5 bases, the J end lost 4 bases, and 14 bases lay between the germline ends. The CDR3 reads CASSDSGVRETQYF. DNA of the CDR3: TGTGCCAGCAGCGATTCAGGGGTACGAGAGACCCAGTACTTC.

CDR3 amino acids: CASGPVEGGPTETQYF. The CDR3 DNA is TGCGCCAGCGGACCCGTCGAGGGGGGGCCTACGGAGACCCAGTACTTC. V is TRBV5-1 and J is TRBJ2-5; tentatively, D is TRBD2 (7 bases). The CDR3 has 16 residues. V was cut by 7 bases and J by 5 bases, with 24 bases left in between. From germline, CDR1 is SGHRS and CDR2 YFSETQ.

The chain links TRBV7-9 to TRBJ1-1; no clear D gene. V lost 2 bases and J 5 bases, leaving 9 bases between the germline ends. Per the germline V gene, CDR1 is SEHNR and CDR2 is FQNEAQ (reference sequence). This CDR3 has 13 residues. In DNA, the CDR3 is TGTGCCAGCAGCTTATATAGCGGGACTGAAGCTTTCTTT. Protein product: CASSLYSGTEAFF.

The chain is built from TRBV6-5 and TRBJ1-5; TRBD1 matches 11 bases. In germline, CDR1 is MNHEY, CDR2 SVGAGI. The CDR3 is made up of 15 amino acids. Trimming at V came to 2 bases and at J to 4 bases, leaving 1 base not matched to a gene. CDR3 coding DNA: TGTGCCAGCAGTTACGGGACAGGGGGTAATCAGCCCCAGCATTTT. It specifies CASSYGTGGNQPQHF.

This chain uses TRBV7-2 with TRBJ2-2; 7 positions agree with TRBD2. V was clipped by 5 bases and J by 4 bases; unmatched bases: 7. Germline assignment: CDR1 SGHTA and CDR2 FQGNSA. CDR3 length: 15 amino acids. The DNA for the CDR3 is TGTGCCAGCAGCCTAGTCGGGGGGAGCACCGGGGAGCTGTTTTTT. Translated: CASSLVGGSTGELFF.

This clone was seen just once. The chain combines TRBV5-1 with TRBJ2-7; 8 bases fit TRBD2. This CDR3 comprises 16 residues. CDR1 SGHRS and CDR2 YFSETQ come from the germline V gene. The V segment lost 2 bases and the J segment 6 bases; nucleotides outside the gene matches: 13. CDR3 in DNA: TGCGCCAGCAGCTTCCGCAGCGGGAGAGGCGGGATCGAGCAGTACTTC. Encoded protein: CASSFRSGRGGIEQYF.

The V call is TRBV5-8, the J call TRBJ2-3; possible D gene TRBD2, 5 bases. Germline CDR1 reads SGHTS; CDR2 reads YDEGEE. The CDR3 runs 14 residues. Trimming stripped 0 bases from V and 6 bases from J, with 11 bases between. DNA of the CDR3: TGTGCCAGCAGCTTGGGGACTCGACTGGATACGCAGTATTTT. This codes for CASSLGTRLDTQYF.

The rearrangement joins TRBV18 to TRBJ2-7, with 7 bases aligning to TRBD1. Per the germline V gene, CDR1 is KGHSH and CDR2 is LQKENI. The length of the CDR3 is 15 residues. Trimming took 4 bases from V and 6 from J; bases not matched to a gene: 12. The CDR3 here is CASSLPRRTGAEQYF. The CDR3 DNA reads as TGTGCCAGCTCACTACCCCGGAGGACAGGCGCCGAGCAGTACTTC.

The chain employs TRBV30 and TRBJ1-1; a weak D match, TRBD1 (6 bases). CDR3 size: 11 residues. V lost 4 bases, J lost 4 bases, and 7 bases lay in between. CDR1 is GTSNPN, CDR2 SVGIG, per germline (reference sequence). CDR3 sequence reads: CAWTGVTEAFF. As DNA, the CDR3 is TGTGCCTGGACAGGGGTCACTGAAGCTTTCTTT.

This chain uses TRBV30 with TRBJ2-3, with 8 bases lining up with TRBD1. V gave up 1 base and J gave up 6 bases; unmatched junction bases: 3. Germline V gene data show CDR1 as GTSNPN and CDR2 as SVGIG (reference sequence). The CDR3 runs 13 residues. This CDR3 reads CAWSGTGKDTQYF. CDR3 bases: TGTGCCTGGAGTGGGACAGGGAAGGATACGCAGTATTTT.

The J gene is TRBJ2-4, the V gene TRBV10-3; 8 bases are a match to TRBD2. Germline values: CDR1 ENHRY, CDR2 SYGVKD. With 10 bases clipped from V and 12 bases from J, the junction kept 17 bases outside the gene matches. This CDR3 has 14 residues. DNA for the CDR3: TGTGCCACGGGACTAGGGGACCTCCAAGACCATCAGTACTTC. It codes for CATGLGDLQDHQYF.

V usage is TRBV18 and J usage is TRBJ2-1; D ambiguous. The CDR3 has 12 amino acids. The germline gives CDR1 KGHSH, CDR2 LQKENI. V lost 6 bases to trimming and J lost 12 bases, with 15 bases between them. In DNA form, the CDR3 reads TGTGCCAGCTCCCCTGGTGAGCTCGGGCAGTTCTTC. This sequence encodes CASSPGELGQFF.

The genes are TRBV18 and TRBJ2-3; the match to TRBD1 covers 11 bases. The CDR3 totals 17 residues. The ends lost 3 bases at V and 2 bases at J; junction bases unmatched: 7. Germline V gene data show CDR1 as KGHSH and CDR2 as LQKENI. The CDR3 protein is CASSPTRGQGATDTQYF. The CDR3 bases are TGTGCCAGCTCACCTACACGCGGACAGGGGGCCACAGATACGCAGTATTTT.

This clone was seen only once. The chain has TRBV27 and TRBJ2-1; D uncertain. The CDR3 is 14 residues long. V lost 2 bases, J lost 5 bases, and 10 bases lay in between. The germline V gene encodes CDR1 MNHEY and CDR2 SMNVEV (reference sequence). CDR3 coding DNA: TGTGCCAGCAGTTTAAGGCTAGAAAACAATGAGCAGTTCTTC. Its translation: CASSLRLENNEQFF.

The J gene is TRBJ1-1, the V gene TRBV20-1; no clear D gene. The V gene lost 3 bases and the J gene lost 1 base, with 18 bases spanning the gap. Germline values: CDR1 DFQATT, CDR2 SNEGSKA (reference sequence). CDR3 length: 16 amino acids. The CDR3 loop is CSASDRVRAQNTEAFF. The CDR3 nucleotides read TGCAGTGCTAGTGATAGGGTGAGGGCCCAGAACACTGAAGCTTTCTTT.